This T cell receptor (beta chain) stems from a study of a mutant IDH1 vaccine in newly diagnosed glioma. In regard to this clone: What it recognizes is unknown.

Time point described: week 23, last vaccination. Each dose delivered 300 ug of mutant IDH1 20-mer peptide subcutaneously with imiquimod. Germline CDR1 reads MNHEY; CDR2 reads SMNVEV (reference sequence). V gave up 9 bases and J gave up 3 bases, with 15 bases separating them. The CDR3 has 14 amino acids. Produced via immunoSEQ multiplex PCR; TCRdb's table is partial and in-frame only. This sample has 20,000 to 25,000 clones, with roughly 78% found just once. The input for sequencing was PBMCs, taken from a glioma patient whose treatment included an IDH1 peptide vaccine. The TCR sequence derives from a man aged 25 to 40 with glioma. This chain connects TRBV27 to TRBJ1-5; TRBD1 is a possible D gene (6 bases). CDR3: CASALGHFNQPQHF. The CDR3 DNA follows: TGTGCCAGTGCCTTGGGACACTTCAATCAGCCCCAGCATTTT.